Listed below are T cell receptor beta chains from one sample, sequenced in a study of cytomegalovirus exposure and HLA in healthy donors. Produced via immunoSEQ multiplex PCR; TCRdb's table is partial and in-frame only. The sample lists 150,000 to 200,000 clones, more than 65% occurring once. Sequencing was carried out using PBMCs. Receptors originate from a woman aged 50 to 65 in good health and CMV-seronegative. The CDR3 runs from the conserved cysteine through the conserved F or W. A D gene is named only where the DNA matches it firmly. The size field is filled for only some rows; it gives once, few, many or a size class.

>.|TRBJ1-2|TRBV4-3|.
CASSQDRNYGYTF
TGCGCCAGCAGCCAAGACAGGAACTATGGCTACACCTTC
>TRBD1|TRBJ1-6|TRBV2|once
CASSVGQGDSPLHF
TGTGCCAGCAGTGTGGGACAGGGAGACTCACCCCTCCACTTT
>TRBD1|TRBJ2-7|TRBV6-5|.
CASSYGPGQGYEQYF
TGTGCCAGCAGTTATGGCCCCGGACAGGGCTACGAGCAGTACTTC
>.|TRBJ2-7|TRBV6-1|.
CASRDSLYEQYF
TGTGCCAGCAGGGACAGCTTGTACGAGCAGTACTTC
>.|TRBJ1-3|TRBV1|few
CTSSQIPTGRENTIYF
TGCACCAGCAGCCAAATCCCAACAGGGAGGGAAAACACCATATATTTT
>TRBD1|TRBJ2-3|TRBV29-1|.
CSLIRRPDRGSTGTQYF
TGCAGCCTGATAAGGCGGCCGGACAGGGGTTCGACAGGTACGCAGTATTTT
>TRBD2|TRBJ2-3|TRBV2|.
CASSPLAGGTDTQYF
TGTGCCAGCAGTCCCCTAGCGGGAGGCACGGATACGCAGTATTTT
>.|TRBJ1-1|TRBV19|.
CASSIGQGSEAFF
TGTGCCAGTAGTATCGGCCAGGGCTCTGAAGCTTTCTTT
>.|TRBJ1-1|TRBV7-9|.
CASSPQGSTEAFF
TGTGCCAGCAGCCCCCAGGGGAGCACTGAAGCTTTCTTT
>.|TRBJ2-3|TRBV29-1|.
CSVRAGTDTQYF
TGCAGCGTTAGAGCGGGCACAGATACGCAGTATTTT
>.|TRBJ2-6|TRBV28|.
CASSNGSGANGLTF
TGTGCCAGCAGTAACGGCTCTGGGGCCAACGGCCTGACTTTC
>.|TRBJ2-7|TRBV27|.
CASSLGLTYEQYF
TGTGCCAGCAGTTTAGGGCTCACCTACGAGCAGTACTTC
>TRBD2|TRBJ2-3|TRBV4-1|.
CASSLWLAGASENTDTQYF
TGCGCCAGCAGCCTGTGGCTAGCGGGGGCCTCCGAGAACACAGATACGCAGTATTTT
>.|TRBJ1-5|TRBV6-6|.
CASSYSGPNNQPQHF
TGTGCCAGCAGTTACTCGGGCCCCAACAATCAGCCCCAGCATTTT
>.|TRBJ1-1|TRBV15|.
CATSRRGGNTEAFF
TGTGCCACCAGCCGACGGGGGGGGAACACTGAAGCTTTCTTT
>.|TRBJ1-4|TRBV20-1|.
CSAESNEKLFF
TGCAGTGCAGAGAGTAATGAAAAACTGTTTTTT
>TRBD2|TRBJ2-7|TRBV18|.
CASSPSQTGGGYEQYF
TGTGCCAGCTCACCATCACAGACCGGGGGGGGTTACGAGCAGTACTTC
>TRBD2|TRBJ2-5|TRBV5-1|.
CASSSPGLAGDIQETQYF
TGCGCCAGCAGCTCCCCGGGACTAGCGGGGGACATACAAGAGACCCAGTACTTC
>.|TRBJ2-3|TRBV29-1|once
CSVDPGFGTNTQYF
TGCAGCGTTGACCCGGGATTCGGCACAAATACGCAGTATTTT
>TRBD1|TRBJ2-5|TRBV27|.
CASSLGTGGQETQYF
TGTGCCAGCAGTTTAGGGACAGGAGGACAAGAGACCCAGTACTTC
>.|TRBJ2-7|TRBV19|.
CASSEPGLPSGWQYF
TGTGCCAGTAGTGAGCCGGGACTCCCAAGCGGTTGGCAGTACTTC
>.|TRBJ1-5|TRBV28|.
CASLAGSYSNQPQHF
TGTGCCAGCCTGGCAGGCTCGTATAGCAATCAGCCCCAGCATTTT
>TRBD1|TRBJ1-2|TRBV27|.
CASRTIDRGGYTF
TGTGCCAGCAGGACCATCGACAGGGGTGGCTACACCTTC
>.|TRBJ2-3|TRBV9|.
CASSVEAGLRDTQYF
TGTGCCAGCAGCGTAGAAGCGGGTCTGAGGGATACGCAGTATTTT
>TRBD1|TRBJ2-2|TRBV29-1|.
CSVQRNRGLSGELFF
TGCAGCGTTCAGAGGAACAGGGGGCTGTCCGGGGAGCTGTTTTTT
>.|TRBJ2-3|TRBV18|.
CASSPPGVEGPGADTQYF
TGTGCCAGCTCACCTCCCGGGGTTGAAGGGCCGGGGGCAGATACGCAGTATTTT
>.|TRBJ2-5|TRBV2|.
CASSPRGRGETQYF
TGTGCCAGCAGCCCCAGGGGGCGGGGGGAGACCCAGTACTTC
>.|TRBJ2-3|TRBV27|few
CASSLSVTSTDTQYF
TGTGCCAGCAGTTTAAGTGTTACTAGCACAGATACGCAGTATTTT